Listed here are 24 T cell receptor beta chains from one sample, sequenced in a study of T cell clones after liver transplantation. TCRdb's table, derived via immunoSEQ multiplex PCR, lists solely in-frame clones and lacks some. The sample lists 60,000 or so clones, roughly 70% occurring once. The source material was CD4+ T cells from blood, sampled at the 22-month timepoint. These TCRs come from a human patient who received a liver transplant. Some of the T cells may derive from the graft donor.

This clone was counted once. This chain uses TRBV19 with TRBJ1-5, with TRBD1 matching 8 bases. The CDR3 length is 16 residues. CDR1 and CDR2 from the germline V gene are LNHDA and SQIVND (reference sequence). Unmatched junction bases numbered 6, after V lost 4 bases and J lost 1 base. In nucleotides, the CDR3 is TGTGCCAGTAGTAGGCCCCAGGGGGCGAGCAATCAGCCCCAGCATTTT. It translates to CASSRPQGASNQPQHF.

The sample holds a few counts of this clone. The CDR3, as DNA: TGTGCCAGCAGTGGCACCGACAGGGCGGGGTGGAACACTGAAGCTTTCTTT. This codes for CASSGTDRAGWNTEAFF. The chain links TRBV6-1 to TRBJ1-1; 7 bases are a match to TRBD1. CDR1 is MNHNS and CDR2 is SASEGT in the germline V gene. This CDR3 is built from 17 residues. With V trimmed by 4 bases and J by 1 base, 12 bases remained unmatched.

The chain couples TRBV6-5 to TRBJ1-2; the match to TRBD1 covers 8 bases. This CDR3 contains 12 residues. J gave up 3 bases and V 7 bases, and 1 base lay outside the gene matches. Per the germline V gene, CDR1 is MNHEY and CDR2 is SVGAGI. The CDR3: CASTTGDYGYTF. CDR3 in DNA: TGTGCCAGCACGACAGGGGACTATGGCTACACCTTC.

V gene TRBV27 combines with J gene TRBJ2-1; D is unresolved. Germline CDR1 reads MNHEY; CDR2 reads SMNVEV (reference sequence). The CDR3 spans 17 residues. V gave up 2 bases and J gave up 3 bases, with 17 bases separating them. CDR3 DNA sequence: TGTGCCAGCAGTTTACTGTTTTCGAGGTTCCTCTACAATGAGCAGTTCTTC. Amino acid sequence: CASSLLFSRFLYNEQFF.

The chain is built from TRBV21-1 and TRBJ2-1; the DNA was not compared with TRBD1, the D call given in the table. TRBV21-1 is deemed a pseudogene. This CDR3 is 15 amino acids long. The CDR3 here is CASSNRGQGANEQFF. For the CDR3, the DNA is TGTGCCAGCAGCAACCGGGGACAGGGGGCCAATGAGCAGTTCTTC.

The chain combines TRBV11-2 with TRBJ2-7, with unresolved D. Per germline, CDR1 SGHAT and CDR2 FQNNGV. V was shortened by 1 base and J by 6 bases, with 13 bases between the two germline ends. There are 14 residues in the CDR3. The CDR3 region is CASSLVGIQGEQYF. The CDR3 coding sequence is TGTGCCAGCAGCTTAGTGGGGATTCAAGGCGAGCAGTACTTC.

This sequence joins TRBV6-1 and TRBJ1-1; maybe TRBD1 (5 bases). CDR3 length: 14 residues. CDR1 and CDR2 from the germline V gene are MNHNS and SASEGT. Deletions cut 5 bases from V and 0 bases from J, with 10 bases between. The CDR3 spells CASSRAGLNTEAFF. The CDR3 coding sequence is TGTGCCAGCAGTAGGGCAGGGCTGAACACTGAAGCTTTCTTT.

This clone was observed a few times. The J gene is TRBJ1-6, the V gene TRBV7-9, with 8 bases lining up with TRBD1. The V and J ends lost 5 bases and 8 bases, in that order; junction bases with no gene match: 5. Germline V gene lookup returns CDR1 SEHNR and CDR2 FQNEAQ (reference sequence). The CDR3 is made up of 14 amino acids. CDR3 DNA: TGTGCCAGCAGCAAAAGGACAGGGTATTCACCCCTCCACTTT. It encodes CASSKRTGYSPLHF.

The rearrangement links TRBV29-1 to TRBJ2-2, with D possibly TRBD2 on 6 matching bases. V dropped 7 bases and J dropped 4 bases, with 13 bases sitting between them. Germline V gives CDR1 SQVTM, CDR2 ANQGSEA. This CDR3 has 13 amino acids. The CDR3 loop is CSGGESGTGELFF. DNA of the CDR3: TGCAGCGGGGGGGAATCAGGCACCGGGGAGCTGTTTTTT.

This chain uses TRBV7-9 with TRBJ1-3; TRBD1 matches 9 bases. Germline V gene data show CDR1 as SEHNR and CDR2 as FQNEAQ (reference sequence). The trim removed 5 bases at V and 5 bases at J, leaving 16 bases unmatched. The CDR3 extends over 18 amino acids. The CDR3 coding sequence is TGTGCCAGCAGCCGAACTTTATCCCGACAGGGGGGGCGAAACACCATATATTTT. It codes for CASSRTLSRQGGRNTIYF.

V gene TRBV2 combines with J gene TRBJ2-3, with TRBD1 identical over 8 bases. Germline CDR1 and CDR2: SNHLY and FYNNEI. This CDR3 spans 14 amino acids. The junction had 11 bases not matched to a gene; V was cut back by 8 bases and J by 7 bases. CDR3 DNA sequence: TGTGCCAGCCTCCTGGGACAGGTTATGAATACGCAGTATTTT. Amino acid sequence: CASLLGQVMNTQYF.

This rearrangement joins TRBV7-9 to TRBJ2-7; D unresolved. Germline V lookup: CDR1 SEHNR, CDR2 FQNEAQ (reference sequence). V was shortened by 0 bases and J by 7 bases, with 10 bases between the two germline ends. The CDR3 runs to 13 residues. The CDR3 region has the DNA TGTGCCAGCAGCTTAGCGGGCCTGGCGGAGCAGTACTTC. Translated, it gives CASSLAGLAEQYF.

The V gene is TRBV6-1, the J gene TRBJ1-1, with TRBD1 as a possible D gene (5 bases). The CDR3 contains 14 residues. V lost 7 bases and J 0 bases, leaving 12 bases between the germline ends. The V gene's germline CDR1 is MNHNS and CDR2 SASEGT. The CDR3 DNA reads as TGTGCCAGCATGAAGGACAACCTGAACACTGAAGCTTTCTTT. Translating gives CASMKDNLNTEAFF.

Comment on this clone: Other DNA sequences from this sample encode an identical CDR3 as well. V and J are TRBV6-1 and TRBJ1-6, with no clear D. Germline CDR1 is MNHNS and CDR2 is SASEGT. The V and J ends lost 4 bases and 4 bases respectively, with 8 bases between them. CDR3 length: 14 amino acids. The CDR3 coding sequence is TGTGCCAGCAGTGCTGGTCCTTATAATTCACCCCTCCACTTT. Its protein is CASSAGPYNSPLHF.

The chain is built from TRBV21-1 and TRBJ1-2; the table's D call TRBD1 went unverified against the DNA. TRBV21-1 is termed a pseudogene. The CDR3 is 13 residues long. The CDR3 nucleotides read TGTGCCAGCATCCAACACCCCCCCTATGGCTACACCTTC. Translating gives CASIQHPPYGYTF.

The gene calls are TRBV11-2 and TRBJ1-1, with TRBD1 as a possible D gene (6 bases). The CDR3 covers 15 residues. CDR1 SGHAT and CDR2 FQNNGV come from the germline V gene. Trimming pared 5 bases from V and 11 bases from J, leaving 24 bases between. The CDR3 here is CASSNFWDTGVGAFF. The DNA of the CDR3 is TGTGCCAGCAGCAACTTCTGGGACACGGGGGTAGGGGCTTTCTTT.

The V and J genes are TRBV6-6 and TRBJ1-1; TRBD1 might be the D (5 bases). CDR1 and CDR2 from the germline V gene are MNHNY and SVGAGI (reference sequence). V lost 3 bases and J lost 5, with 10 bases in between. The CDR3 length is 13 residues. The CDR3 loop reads CASSYQGGTEAFF. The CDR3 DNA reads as TGTGCCAGCAGTTATCAGGGTGGAACTGAAGCTTTCTTT.

The DNA for the CDR3 is TGCGCCAGCAGCCTTGTAGCGGGGGGTTACAATGAGCAGTTCTTC. Translation: CASSLVAGGYNEQFF. The chain recombines TRBV5-1 with TRBJ2-1; TRBD2 agrees at 10 bases. The junction had 5 bases not matched to a gene; V was cut back by 4 bases and J by 4 bases. The germline V gene encodes CDR1 SGHRS and CDR2 YFSETQ. The CDR3 has 15 residues. The full variable domain, rest sourced from reference TRBV5-1 and TRBJ2-1, is KAGVTQTPRYLIKTRGQQVTLSCSPISGHRSVSWYQQTPGQGLQFLFEYFSETQRNKGNFPGRFSGRQFSNSRSEMNVSTLELGDSALYLCASSLVAGGYNEQFFGPGTRLTVL.

The CDR3 spells CASSFGDAGTRGYEQYF. CDR3 DNA: TGTGCCAGCAGCTTTGGAGATGCCGGGACCCGGGGCTACGAGCAGTACTTC. The gene calls are TRBV11-2 and TRBJ2-7; tentatively, D is TRBD1 or TRBD2 (5 bases each). Deletions cut 3 bases from V and 3 bases from J, with 21 bases between. Germline lookup yields CDR1 SGHAT and CDR2 FQNNGV. The CDR3 runs 17 residues.

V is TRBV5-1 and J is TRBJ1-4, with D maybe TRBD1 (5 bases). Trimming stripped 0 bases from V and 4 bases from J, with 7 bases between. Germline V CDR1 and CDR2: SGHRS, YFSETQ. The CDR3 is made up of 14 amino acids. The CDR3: CASSLGQNNEKLFF. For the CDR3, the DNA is TGCGCCAGCAGCTTGGGACAGAATAATGAAAAACTGTTTTTT.

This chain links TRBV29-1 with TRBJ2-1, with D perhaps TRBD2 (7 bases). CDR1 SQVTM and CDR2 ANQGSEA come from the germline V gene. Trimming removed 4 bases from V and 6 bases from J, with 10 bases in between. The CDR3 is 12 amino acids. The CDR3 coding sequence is TGCAGCGTTGTTAGGGGGGGCAATGAGCAGTTCTTC. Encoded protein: CSVVRGGNEQFF.

CDR3 region: CASSYRSMNTEAFF. The CDR3 nucleotides are TGTGCCAGCAGTTATAGGTCGATGAACACTGAAGCTTTCTTT. The genes are TRBV6-6 and TRBJ1-1; no reliable D call. The CDR3 extends over 14 amino acids. The germline V gene encodes CDR1 MNHNY and CDR2 SVGAGI (reference sequence). Between the trimmed V and J ends, which lost 3 bases and 0 bases, there was a span of 8 bases.

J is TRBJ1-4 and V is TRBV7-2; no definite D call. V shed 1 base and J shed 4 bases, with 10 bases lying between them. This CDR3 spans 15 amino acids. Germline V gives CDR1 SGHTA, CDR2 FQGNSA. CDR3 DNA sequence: TGTGCCAGCAGCTTAGGTACAAGCGTTAATGAAAAACTGTTTTTT. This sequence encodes CASSLGTSVNEKLFF.

This CDR3 reads CASSWGGTEAFF. In DNA, the CDR3 is TGCGCCAGCAGCTGGGGGGGCACTGAAGCTTTCTTT. The J gene is TRBJ1-1, the V gene TRBV5-1, with D perhaps matching TRBD1 (5 bases). The germline V and J ends were trimmed by 3 bases and 4 bases, with 7 bases remaining between them. There are 12 residues in the CDR3. Germline CDR1 is SGHRS and CDR2 is YFSETQ.